This paragraph reports one T cell receptor beta chain. One end of the junction is discordant with germline, which a read error may explain. TCR beta cDNA was reverse-transcribed from about 500 ng of total RNA. The reaction used a constant-region primer and ProtoScript II reverse transcriptase. Investigators got TCR beta libraries out of three nested multiplex PCR rounds, done with slightly modified ARM-PCR. A C-beta reverse primer and TRBV1-TRBV30 forward primers served in each of the first two PCR rounds, at 9 to 11 cycles apiece. TCRdb itself ran the multiplex PCR reads through MiXCR, one entry per CDR3 protein. The sample lists about 50,000 distinct CDR3 sequences; 60% to 80% were seen once. The sample is drawn from a study of tumor-infiltrating lymphocytes in primary liver carcinoma. Whole-study context: Patients comprised men and women whose ages fell between 30 and 69 years.

Investigators took RNA and DNA out together from about 21-30 mg of unsorted bulk tissue. By surgical resection, the patients were treated for their primary liver carcinoma. No patient had received treatment, and all had chronic HBV infection. CDR1 SGHDN and CDR2 FVKESK come from the germline V gene. The CDR3 contains 13 residues. Sequencing was carried out using liver tumor tissue from sampling region 5. Subset: tumor region T5, tumor centre. This chain links TRBV14 with TRBJ2-3; D is undetermined. This clonotype was sampled from a middle-aged man with primary liver carcinoma and hepatitis B virus infection. CDR3 in DNA: TGTGTCAGCATCCGAGGATACACAGATACTCAGTATTTT. Translation: CVSIRGYTDTQYF.